A single sample is the source of the 32 T cell receptor beta chains below, sequenced in a study of cytomegalovirus exposure and HLA in healthy donors. Method: immunoSEQ multiplex PCR; TCRdb's copy keeps in-frame clones and lacks some. Seen here are 60,000 to 70,000 clones, more than 85% observed once, and the top ten hold around 1.5%. The sequencing sample was made of PBMCs. These receptors originate from a woman between 18 and 29 years old in good health and CMV-seronegative.

The V call is TRBV7-6, the J call TRBJ2-2; 11 nucleotides match TRBD1. Germline loops: CDR1 SGHVS, CDR2 FNYEAQ. Trimming cost V 5 bases and J 6 bases; bases outside gene matches: 11. The CDR3 is 17 amino acids. The CDR3 loop is CASSLSPGTGGPGELFF. The CDR3 DNA follows: TGTGCCAGCAGCCTCAGCCCGGGGACAGGGGGGCCCGGGGAGCTGTTTTTT.

The chain couples TRBV30 to TRBJ1-2; tentatively, D is TRBD1 (5 bases). This CDR3 region has 12 residues. Trimming removed 5 bases from V and 4 bases from J, with 11 bases in between. Looked up from germline, CDR1 is GTSNPN and CDR2 is SVGIG (reference sequence). CDR3 in DNA: TGTGCCTGGCAGGTGGGGCCCTATGGCTACACCTTC. It yields the protein CAWQVGPYGYTF.

The J gene is TRBJ2-7, the V gene TRBV5-4, with D unclear. The germline gives CDR1 SGHNT, CDR2 YYREEE (reference sequence). CDR3 length equals 14 residues. Trimming left V 3 bases short and J 1 base short, with 11 bases between. The CDR3 nucleotides read TGTGCCAGCAGCTCCCGAGACTTATCCTACGAGCAGTACTTC. This encodes CASSSRDLSYEQYF.

The chain uses TRBV2 and TRBJ2-7; D perhaps matches TRBD2 (5 bases). The germline V and J ends were trimmed by 6 bases and 2 bases, with 14 bases remaining between them. The CDR3 is 14 amino acids. Germline V gene sequence: CDR1 SNHLY, CDR2 FYNNEI. The CDR3, as DNA: TGTGCCAGCAGCGTTCTGGGGAGTACCTACGAGCAGTACTTC. Translated, it gives CASSVLGSTYEQYF.

This chain joins TRBV10-3 and TRBJ1-1, with D unclear. Trimming left V 8 bases short and J 2 bases short, with 12 bases between. Germline assignment: CDR1 ENHRY and CDR2 SYGVKD. The CDR3 runs 13 residues. CDR3 nucleotide sequence: TGTGCCATCCGGCGTTCAGGCAACACTGAAGCTTTCTTT. Residues: CAIRRSGNTEAFF.

This clone was counted a single time. This chain links TRBV19 with TRBJ2-7; unclear D gene. V was trimmed by 6 bases and J by 2 bases, leaving 14 bases between them. Germline CDR1 reads LNHDA; CDR2 reads SQIVND (reference sequence). The CDR3 runs to 14 residues. In DNA, the CDR3 is TGTGCCAGTAGAAACAGCTACCCCGCCTACGAGCAGTACTTC. Its protein is CASRNSYPAYEQYF.

A word on this clone: Mismatch with germline at one junction end may stem from a read error. The chain recombines TRBV11-3 with TRBJ2-1; a weak D match, TRBD2 (7 bases). CDR3 size: 15 residues. Germline V gene sequence: CDR1 SGHNT, CDR2 YENEEA. CDR3 loop: CSGGWASVPYNEQFF. CDR3 nucleotide sequence: TGTTCGGGGGGCTGGGCTAGCGTCCCCTATAATGAGCAGTTCTTC.

The chain has TRBV6-1 and TRBJ2-1; 11 bases line up with TRBD1. CDR1 is MNHNS, CDR2 SASEGT, per germline. The J segment lost 2 bases and the V segment lost 7 bases, leaving 1 base of the junction unmatched. The CDR3 spans 14 residues. The CDR3 region has the DNA TGTGCCAGCACGGGACAGGGGGCCTACAATGAGCAGTTCTTC. Encoded protein: CASTGQGAYNEQFF.

The chain carries TRBV14 and TRBJ1-1; the D gene is possibly TRBD1 (5 bases). From germline, CDR1 is SGHDN and CDR2 FVKESK. V dropped 0 bases and J dropped 0 bases, with 11 bases sitting between them. The CDR3 contains 16 residues. The DNA of the CDR3 is TGTGCCAGCAGCCAAGATGTCCCGGGGGTGAACACTGAAGCTTTCTTT. It specifies CASSQDVPGVNTEAFF.

This chain links TRBV18 with TRBJ2-1, with TRBD1 identical over 7 bases. Germline V CDR1 and CDR2: KGHSH, LQKENI. CDR3 length: 15 amino acids. The ends lost 3 bases at V and 1 base at J; junction bases unmatched: 3. The CDR3 reads CASSPGQASYNEQFF. The CDR3 nucleotides read TGTGCCAGCTCACCTGGACAGGCTTCCTACAATGAGCAGTTCTTC.

This clone was picked up many times. The chain has TRBV2 and TRBJ2-2; TRBD2 is a possible D gene (5 bases). The V and J ends lost 6 bases and 6 bases respectively, with 17 bases between them. The germline V gene encodes CDR1 SNHLY and CDR2 FYNNEI. The CDR3 is made up of 15 amino acids. In nucleotides, the CDR3 is TGTGCCAGCAGGGGCGGACTCCTTCGTCCCGGGGAGCTGTTTTTT. Protein sequence: CASRGGLLRPGELFF.

The V and J genes are TRBV9 and TRBJ2-1, with 8 positions matching TRBD2. The CDR3 sequence is 15 residues long. J gave up 5 bases and V 1 base, and 5 bases lay outside the gene matches. The germline V gene has CDR1 SGDLS and CDR2 YYNGEE. In DNA, the CDR3 is TGTGCCAGCAGCGTAAGTACTAGCGGAAACAATGAGCAGTTCTTC. Its protein product is CASSVSTSGNNEQFF.

The chain combines TRBV15 with TRBJ2-7; no reliable D call. This CDR3 is built from 13 residues. V lost 5 bases to trimming and J lost 7 bases, with 15 bases between them. Germline V gene sequence: CDR1 LNHNV, CDR2 YYDKDF (reference sequence). Here the CDR3 reads CATSGSFAAEQYF. The CDR3 DNA is TGTGCCACCAGCGGGTCTTTCGCGGCTGAGCAGTACTTC.

The gene calls are TRBV7-8 and TRBJ1-1; no reliable D call. Germline V gene sequence: CDR1 SGHVS, CDR2 FQNEAQ. The CDR3 loop spans 12 amino acids. Trimming removed 2 bases at V and 8 bases at J, with 9 bases between. The CDR3 protein is CASSLTGLEAFF. DNA of the CDR3: TGTGCCAGCAGCTTAACCGGGTTAGAAGCTTTCTTT.

This rearrangement joins TRBV29-1 to TRBJ1-2, with TRBD1 matching 7 bases. This CDR3 spans 16 amino acids. CDR1 is SQVTM and CDR2 is ANQGSEA in the germline V gene. V lost 0 bases to trimming and J lost 8 bases; unmatched junction nucleotides: 15. The CDR3 DNA follows: TGCAGCGTTGAAGAGAGCTTGGGACGGGACAGCCAAGGCTACACCTTC. Protein sequence: CSVEESLGRDSQGYTF. Variable domain in full (rest from reference TRBV29-1 and TRBJ1-2): SAVISQKPSRDICQRGTSLTIQCQVDSQVTMMFWYRQQPGQSLTLIATANQGSEATYESGFVIDKFPISRPNLTFSTLTVSNMSPEDSSIYLCSVEESLGRDSQGYTFGSGTRLTVV.

The rearrangement links TRBV6-4 to TRBJ2-1; 12 bases are shared with TRBD2. Germline trimming cut 0 bases from V and 8 bases from J; bases unmatched to any gene: 5. The CDR3 contains 16 residues. Germline CDR1 is MRHNA and CDR2 is SNTAGT. CDR3 residues: CASSDSGASGRDEQFF. The CDR3 DNA is TGTGCCAGCAGTGACTCCGGCGCTAGCGGGAGGGATGAGCAGTTCTTC.

The chain has TRBV4-1 and TRBJ1-6; 7 bases line up with TRBD1. CDR3 length: 19 amino acids. Germline trimming cut 3 bases from V and 1 base from J; bases unmatched to any gene: 12. The V gene's germline CDR1 is MGHRA and CDR2 YSYEKL. The CDR3: CASSQFARQGGSYNSPLHF. In DNA form, the CDR3 reads TGCGCCAGCAGCCAGTTCGCCCGACAGGGAGGATCCTATAATTCACCCCTCCACTTT.

The V call is TRBV20-1, the J call TRBJ2-5; D is undetermined. There are 10 residues in the CDR3. V lost 5 bases to trimming and J lost 4 bases, with 5 bases between them. From germline, CDR1 is DFQATT and CDR2 SNEGSKA (reference sequence). CDR3 nucleotides: TGCAGTGCTTACTCAGAGACCCAGTACTTC. Translation: CSAYSETQYF.

The rearrangement links TRBV6-5 to TRBJ2-7, with 8 positions matching TRBD2. V was clipped by 6 bases and J by 5 bases; unmatched bases: 9. CDR3 size: 14 residues. Germline CDR1 MNHEY, CDR2 SVGAGI. The chain's CDR3 is CASRATGRADEQYF. CDR3 nucleotide sequence: TGTGCCAGCAGGGCCACCGGGAGGGCCGACGAGCAGTACTTC.

The chain couples TRBV6-4 to TRBJ2-1, with 7 bases fitting TRBD2. Germline CDR1 reads MRHNA; CDR2 reads SNTAGT. The V and J ends lost 0 bases and 7 bases, in that order; junction bases with no gene match: 3. The length of the CDR3 is 14 residues. The CDR3 region has the DNA TGTGCCAGCAGTGACTCAGGGAGGGTAAATGAGCAGTTCTTC. It specifies CASSDSGRVNEQFF.

The chain carries TRBV13 and TRBJ2-3, with D hard to call. This CDR3 region has 14 residues. V dropped 5 bases and J dropped 0 bases, with 9 bases sitting between them. CDR1 is PRHDT and CDR2 is FYEKMQ in the germline V gene (reference sequence). As DNA, the CDR3 is TGTGCCAGCAGCCAGGATCAAAGCACAGATACGCAGTATTTT. Translated: CASSQDQSTDTQYF.

DNA of the CDR3: TGTGCCAGCAGTGAAGCCGGGAACACTGAAGCTTTCTTT. Amino acids: CASSEAGNTEAFF. The rearrangement links TRBV2 to TRBJ1-1, with D uncertain. There are 13 residues in the CDR3. Germline CDR1 and CDR2: SNHLY and FYNNEI. Trimming cost V 0 bases and J 1 base, with 3 bases left between them.

The chain links TRBV9 to TRBJ2-4, with D possibly being TRBD2 (5 bases). The V end lost 0 bases, the J end lost 7 bases, and 11 bases lay between the germline ends. CDR3 length: 14 amino acids. Germline V gene data show CDR1 as SGDLS and CDR2 as YYNGEE. The CDR3 sequence: CASSVATGSNIQYF. The CDR3 coding sequence is TGTGCCAGCAGCGTAGCAACGGGAAGCAACATTCAGTACTTC.

The chain combines TRBV7-8 with TRBJ1-2; weak D call: TRBD1 (5 bases). Deletions cut 1 base from V and 4 bases from J, with 16 bases between. The CDR3 has 16 residues. Looked up from germline, CDR1 is SGHVS and CDR2 is FQNEAQ. The DNA for the CDR3 is TGTGCCAGCAGCTTAGGGCGTAGACGGGGGGGCTATGGCTACACCTTC. Amino acid sequence: CASSLGRRRGGYGYTF.

The chain joins TRBV7-8 to TRBJ1-5, with 9 bases lining up with TRBD1. The CDR3 has 16 residues. V was clipped by 5 bases and J by 5 bases; unmatched bases: 10. Germline CDR1 SGHVS, CDR2 FQNEAQ. In DNA form, the CDR3 reads TGTGCCAGCAGCCTTGGACAGGGGAGGCTGGATCAGCCCCAGCATTTT. It is translated as CASSLGQGRLDQPQHF.

Regarding this clone: Other DNA sequences in the same sample also yield this CDR3. This sequence joins TRBV9 and TRBJ2-5; TRBD2 matches at 13 bases. Germline assignment: CDR1 SGDLS and CDR2 YYNGEE. The CDR3 has 15 residues. V dropped 0 bases and J dropped 5; count of bases not matched to a gene: 1. The CDR3 is CASSVEGLAGETQYF. CDR3 nucleotides: TGTGCCAGCAGCGTAGAGGGACTAGCGGGGGAGACCCAGTACTTC.

A single count supports this clone. V gene TRBV9 combines with J gene TRBJ1-2; weak D call: TRBD1 (6 bases). Trimming removed 3 bases from V and 8 bases from J, with 20 bases in between. Germline V gives CDR1 SGDLS, CDR2 YYNGEE. There are 15 residues in the CDR3. The CDR3 DNA follows: TGTGCCAGCAGCGATATGACCCGGGACAAGGAGGGCTACACCTTC. Protein: CASSDMTRDKEGYTF.

The V call is TRBV11-2, the J call TRBJ1-1; no definite D call. This CDR3 is 13 amino acids long. Germline V lookup: CDR1 SGHAT, CDR2 FQNNGV. Trimming stripped 5 bases from V and 0 bases from J, with 7 bases between. The CDR3 coding sequence is TGTGCCAGCAGCCGGTCACTGAACACTGAAGCTTTCTTT. Translating it yields CASSRSLNTEAFF.

In regard to this clone: A read error may produce the germline difference seen at one junction end. V usage is TRBV29-1 and J usage is TRBJ2-4, with 9 positions matching TRBD1. The V gene's germline CDR1 is SQVTM and CDR2 ANQGSEA. CDR3 length equals 14 residues. The DNA for the CDR3 is TGCAGCGTTGAAGGTTCCGGGACAGGGATTAAAATGCACTTC. As protein: CSVEGSGTGIKMHF.

This chain connects TRBV4-2 to TRBJ1-2; TRBD1 agrees at 9 bases. The V and J ends lost 4 bases and 5 bases, in that order; junction bases with no gene match: 8. Germline V gives CDR1 LGHNA, CDR2 YNFKEQ. The CDR3 length is 15 residues. The CDR3 spells CASSRETGGEYGYTF. In DNA, the CDR3 is TGTGCCAGCAGCCGGGAGACAGGGGGAGAGTATGGCTACACCTTC.

This clone was observed a single time. The rearrangement joins TRBV6-1 to TRBJ1-5, with 8 bases that match TRBD1. The ends lost 6 bases at V and 5 bases at J; junction bases unmatched: 3. The CDR3 has 13 residues. Per the germline V gene, CDR1 is MNHNS and CDR2 is SASEGT. The CDR3 nucleotides are TGTGCCAGCAGGACAGGGGTAGATCAGCCCCAGCATTTT. Translation gives CASRTGVDQPQHF.

The chain employs TRBV15 and TRBJ1-4, with 7 positions matching TRBD1. CDR1 is LNHNV, CDR2 YYDKDF, per germline (reference sequence). Losses at the gene ends were 2 bases for V and 7 bases for J; bases not matched to a gene: 1. The length of the CDR3 is 13 residues. The CDR3 protein is CATSRYRGEKLFF. The DNA of the CDR3 is TGTGCCACCAGCAGATACAGGGGTGAAAAACTGTTTTTT.